Presented here are 3 T cell receptor beta chains from one specimen sequenced in a study of T cells in Graves' hyperthyroidism and ophthalmopathy. Amplification of TCR beta CDR3 regions was performed using RNA transcripts as template. With the HTBI primer set, the TCR CDR3 went through a first round of RT-PCR. TCRdb independently ran MiXCR on the multiplex PCR reads; one entry per CDR3 protein. The table includes around 350,000 distinct CDR3 sequences, 13% detected once. The sample comprised blood. These receptors were obtained from a woman under 30 with Graves' hyperthyroidism.

This clonotype was detected only a few times. The chain employs TRBV12-3 or TRBV12-4 and TRBJ1-1, with TRBD1 identical over 8 bases. The CDR3 sequence is 15 residues long. V trimming: 5 bases; J trimming: 5 bases; junction bases outside the gene matches: 10. CDR3 nucleotide sequence: TGTGCCAGCAGTCCTGGACAGGGCGGGGGTACTGAAGCTTTCTTT. Protein: CASSPGQGGGTEAFF.

There are a few counts of this clonotype. V gene TRBV19 combines with J gene TRBJ2-2, with D maybe TRBD2 (5 bases). Germline values: CDR1 LNHDA, CDR2 SQIVND (reference sequence). The germline V and J ends were trimmed by 8 bases and 1 base, with 14 bases remaining between them. This CDR3 has 15 amino acids. CDR3 sequence reads: CASRLTTVNTGELFF. Here the CDR3 DNA reads TGTGCCAGTCGGCTGACTACAGTGAACACCGGGGAGCTGTTTTTT.

In this sample, this clonotype turned up many times. The J gene is TRBJ1-1, the V gene TRBV28, with TRBD1 matching 8 bases. The germline V gene encodes CDR1 MDHEN and CDR2 SYDVKM. There are 14 residues in the CDR3. Trimming at V came to 6 bases and at J to 4 bases, leaving 7 bases not matched to a gene. The CDR3 loop reads CASRTKTGGTEAFF. CDR3 sequence (DNA): TGTGCCAGCAGGACAAAAACAGGGGGCACTGAAGCTTTCTTT.